This TCR beta chain originates from a study of vaccination and CD4 T cells after COVID-19. Across the study: Overlapping spike peptides from SARS-CoV-2, HCoV-NL63, HCoV-OC43 and HCoV-229E served to stimulate the cells. Each control was exposed to a CEFX pool, an HIV-1 Nef pool, or no peptide at all.

In this sample, this clonotype turned up a few times. Its specificity is not known. The V and J ends lost 5 bases and 4 bases respectively, with 11 bases between them. CDR3 length: 12 residues. Germline assignment: CDR1 DFQATT and CDR2 SNEGSKA (reference sequence). Sequence data for DNA of cultured CD4+ T cells were generated by the Oncomine TCR Beta short-read assay. The genomic DNA was obtained from cultured CD4+ T cells by extraction with the QIAamp micro DNA kit. TCRdb passed the PCR reads through MiXCR, listing each CDR3 protein once. The sample has 7,500 to 10,000 distinct CDR3 sequences; approximately 30% are singletons. Noted treatment: 10-day PBMC culture with coronavirus spike peptide pools or control peptides (ViraFEST assay). One should note that the unexposed donor's CD4+ T cells were collected before the COVID-19 pandemic (2011-2018). ViraFEST used peptide pools to expand antigen-specific T cells, then sequenced TCRs. On days 3 and 7, half the medium was swapped for fresh IL-2-containing medium.

The clonotype was recovered from a human donor in good health. Sequences were obtained from CD4+ T cells from blood, cultured in vitro. The chain has TRBV20-1 and TRBJ1-2, with a possible D match to TRBD1 (6 bases). As DNA, the CDR3 is TGCAGTGCTCCGGACAGCCGCTATGGCTACACCTTC. Residues: CSAPDSRYGYTF.